The 21 T cell receptor beta chains below were found in one sample sequenced in a study of cytomegalovirus exposure and HLA in healthy donors (TCRdb year 2017). The receptor library was made with the immunoSEQ multiplex PCR assay. TCRdb retrieved this table from immuneACCESS and kept in-frame rearrangements only. Not all clones are present; in checked studies, unresolved V genes account for under half, and no reason is known for the remainder. The sample table records approximately 300,000 clones; more than 80% of these occur just once. The top ten constitute around 0.84% of the sample. The sample consisted of PBMCs. The source is a woman aged 18-29 years in good health and CMV-seronegative.

This chain uses TRBV7-2 with TRBJ2-1, with D possibly matching TRBD1 (5 bases). The CDR3 is 13 residues long. The ends were cut back, 4 bases at V and 7 bases at J, with 11 bases in the middle. Germline V gene lookup returns CDR1 SGHTA and CDR2 FQGNSA. Here the CDR3 reads CASSSTRVNEQFF. The CDR3 DNA is TGTGCCAGCAGCTCCACCAGGGTAAATGAGCAGTTCTTC.

The chain has TRBV7-9 and TRBJ2-1; TRBD2 agrees at 14 bases. From germline, CDR1 is SEHNR and CDR2 FQNEAQ (reference sequence). The CDR3 spans 19 residues. The junction had 6 bases not matched to a gene; V was cut back by 1 base and J by 1 base. CDR3 DNA: TGTGCCAGCAGCTTAGACCCGGGACTAGCGGGAGTTTCCTACAATGAGCAGTTCTTC. Its translation: CASSLDPGLAGVSYNEQFF.

This clone has just one count. V usage is TRBV27 and J usage is TRBJ2-3; D is undetermined. This CDR3 region has 15 residues. Trimming cost V 4 bases and J 6 bases, with 17 bases left between them. The germline gives CDR1 MNHEY, CDR2 SMNVEV (reference sequence). The CDR3 loop reads CASSSPPGFMDTQYF. The CDR3 region has the DNA TGTGCCAGCAGTTCCCCCCCCGGGTTTATGGATACGCAGTATTTT.

The genes are TRBV5-4 and TRBJ2-7; maybe TRBD1 (5 bases). The CDR3 totals 12 residues. Germline CDR1 reads SGHNT; CDR2 reads YYREEE (reference sequence). V was trimmed by 2 bases and J by 6 bases, leaving 9 bases between them. CDR3 residues: CASSFRVGEQYF. In DNA, the CDR3 is TGTGCCAGCAGCTTCAGGGTAGGCGAGCAGTACTTC. The full variable domain, its missing parts supplied by reference TRBV5-4 and TRBJ2-7, is ETGVTQSPTHLIKTRGQQVTLRCSSQSGHNTVSWYQQALGQGPQFIFQYYREEENGRGNFPPRFSGLQFPNYSSELNVNALELDDSALYLCASSFRVGEQYFGPGTRLTVT.

The sample holds one count of this clone. The chain uses TRBV19 and TRBJ2-7, with 12 bases fitting TRBD1. CDR3 length: 15 residues. Losses at the gene ends were 6 bases for V and 4 bases for J; bases not matched to a gene: 7. CDR1 and CDR2 from the germline V gene are LNHDA and SQIVND (reference sequence). The CDR3: CASSPGTGGTYEQYF. CDR3 DNA sequence: TGTGCCAGTAGCCCCGGGACAGGGGGCACTTACGAGCAGTACTTC.

This clone was seen a single time. CDR3 in amino acids: CASSYAGDGTYEQYF. The CDR3 DNA is TGTGCCAGCAGTTACGCGGGGGACGGAACCTACGAGCAGTACTTC. The V gene is TRBV6-5, the J gene TRBJ2-7, with 7 bases fitting TRBD2. J gave up 2 bases and V 2 bases, and 6 bases lay outside the gene matches. Germline V gives CDR1 MNHEY, CDR2 SVGAGI. CDR3 length: 15 residues.

The CDR3 sequence is CAISESAGGETQYF. DNA of the CDR3: TGTGCCATCAGTGAGTCCGCAGGGGGTGAGACCCAGTACTTC. This chain uses TRBV10-3 with TRBJ2-5; TRBD1 matches at 7 bases. The CDR3 extends over 14 amino acids. The V and J ends lost 0 bases and 5 bases, in that order; junction bases with no gene match: 3. Germline CDR1 is ENHRY and CDR2 is SYGVKD.

The V gene is TRBV30, the J gene TRBJ2-5; a weak D match, TRBD2 (6 bases). The germline V gene encodes CDR1 GTSNPN and CDR2 SVGIG (reference sequence). CDR3 length: 13 residues. Trimming took off 5 bases at V and 4 bases at J, with 14 bases between the two ends. In nucleotides, the CDR3 is TGTGCCTGGGCCCCGGGACTTCGAGAGACCCAGTACTTC. Protein product: CAWAPGLRETQYF.

CDR3 sequence: CASSKERQGPQFF. DNA for the CDR3: TGCGCCAGCTCAAAGGAGCGACAGGGCCCCCAGTTCTTC. The V call is TRBV4-3, the J call TRBJ2-1; 7 bases are a match to TRBD1. The V and J ends lost 8 bases and 13 bases, in that order; junction bases with no gene match: 14. CDR1 is LGHNA, CDR2 YSLEER, per germline. This CDR3 is 13 amino acids long.

This rearrangement joins TRBV18 to TRBJ1-2; 10 nucleotides line up with TRBD1. Trimming took 3 bases from V and 3 from J; bases not matched to a gene: 4. From germline, CDR1 is KGHSH and CDR2 LQKENI. The CDR3 is made up of 15 amino acids. The DNA of the CDR3 is TGTGCCAGCTCACCCGGGGACAGGGGAGACTATGGCTACACCTTC. It encodes CASSPGDRGDYGYTF.

The V and J genes are TRBV7-8 and TRBJ2-7; 9 bases map to TRBD1. The CDR3 contains 12 residues. The J segment lost 11 bases and the V segment lost 4 bases, leaving 6 bases of the junction unmatched. The germline V gene encodes CDR1 SGHVS and CDR2 FQNEAQ. CDR3 nucleotide sequence: TGTGCCAGCAGCTCTACGACAGGGGGGAAGTACTTC. It encodes CASSSTTGGKYF.

This clone was detected once. The rearrangement uses TRBV6-5 and TRBJ1-1; weak D call: TRBD1 (5 bases). Per germline, CDR1 MNHEY and CDR2 SVGAGI. The CDR3 covers 15 residues. V was pared by 5 bases and J by 1 base, with 14 bases between. CDR3 coding DNA: TGTGCCAGCAGTCCGTGGGGCGACAGGAACACTGAAGCTTTCTTT. It codes for CASSPWGDRNTEAFF.

The chain combines TRBV4-2 with TRBJ2-7; possible D gene TRBD1, 6 bases. Germline V gene data show CDR1 as LGHNA and CDR2 as YNFKEQ. Trimming cost V 2 bases and J 5 bases, with 16 bases left between them. The CDR3 covers 15 residues. In DNA, the CDR3 is TGTGCCAGCAGCCAATCTAGGGGGTTATGGAACGAGCAGTACTTC. Translated: CASSQSRGLWNEQYF.

J is TRBJ1-2 and V is TRBV5-1, with D hard to call. From germline, CDR1 is SGHRS and CDR2 YFSETQ. V gave up 0 bases and J gave up 4 bases, with 10 bases separating them. The CDR3 runs 14 residues. CDR3 loop: CASSLGGSAYGYTF. CDR3 nucleotides: TGCGCCAGCAGCTTGGGAGGGTCAGCCTATGGCTACACCTTC.

The chain carries TRBV5-4 and TRBJ2-7, with TRBD2 identical over 7 bases. V lost 4 bases, J lost 7 bases, and 8 bases stayed unmatched. The germline gives CDR1 SGHNT, CDR2 YYREEE (reference sequence). The CDR3 covers 13 residues. CDR3: CASSNGLVGEQYF. CDR3 bases: TGTGCCAGCAGCAACGGACTAGTAGGTGAGCAGTACTTC.

This chain connects TRBV27 to TRBJ2-1, with 10 bases identical to TRBD2. After removal of 5 bases from V and 0 bases from J, the junction contained 4 bases not matched to a gene. The CDR3 totals 16 residues. Germline V gene sequence: CDR1 MNHEY, CDR2 SMNVEV (reference sequence). The CDR3: CASSRTSGTSYNEQFF. As DNA, the CDR3 is TGTGCCAGCAGTCGGACTAGCGGAACCTCCTACAATGAGCAGTTCTTC.

CDR3 protein: CASSPRSSWETEAFF. The CDR3, as DNA: TGTGCCAGCTCACCTAGAAGCTCCTGGGAGACTGAAGCTTTCTTT. The V and J genes are TRBV18 and TRBJ1-1; D call uncertain. CDR1 is KGHSH, CDR2 LQKENI, per germline. Trimming removed 3 bases from V and 5 bases from J, with 16 bases in between. This CDR3 has 15 residues.

The rearrangement uses TRBV6-6 and TRBJ2-1, with a possible D match to TRBD1 (7 bases). CDR3 length: 16 amino acids. The V gene's germline CDR1 is MNHNY and CDR2 SVGAGI (reference sequence). V gave up 4 bases and J gave up 2 bases, with 15 bases separating them. CDR3 amino acids: CASSSGVGTAYNEQFF. The CDR3 DNA reads TGTGCCAGCAGTTCGGGGGTAGGGACAGCCTACAATGAGCAGTTCTTC.

V and J are TRBV11-2 and TRBJ2-3, with 13 bases lining up with TRBD2. CDR1 is SGHAT, CDR2 FQNNGV, per germline. The CDR3 runs 16 residues. V shed 5 bases and J 1 base; nucleotides not matched to a gene: 3. CDR3: CASSGGLAGGTDTQYF. CDR3 DNA sequence: TGTGCCAGCAGCGGAGGACTAGCGGGAGGCACAGATACGCAGTATTTT.

For this clone: This same CDR3 is encoded by further DNA sequences in the sample. The genes are TRBV6-5 and TRBJ2-3, with a tentative D call TRBD2 (6 bases). This CDR3 region has 14 residues. CDR1 is MNHEY and CDR2 is SVGAGI in the germline V gene. Trimming removed 2 bases from V and 3 bases from J, with 9 bases in between. The CDR3 coding sequence is TGTGCCAGCAGTTACGGGACTGCTACAGATACGCAGTATTTT. Encoded protein: CASSYGTATDTQYF.

The chain employs TRBV2 and TRBJ2-1, with TRBD2 matching over 7 bases. The CDR3 has 14 residues. V shed 11 bases, J shed 4 bases, and the junction held 11 bases outside the gene matches. CDR1 is SNHLY, CDR2 FYNNEI, per germline. The CDR3 is CAGTSGERYNEQFF. In nucleotides, the CDR3 is TGTGCCGGGACCAGCGGGGAGAGGTACAATGAGCAGTTCTTC.